The 8 T cell receptor beta chains below come from one sample, sequenced in a study of blood T cell repertoires in COVID-19. Only in-frame clones appear in the TCRdb table, and some are missing; sequencing was by immunoSEQ multiplex PCR. The sample shows about 30,000 clones, under 95% of them seen only once. Sequenced input: peripheral blood. Receptor source: a man aged 50 or older with active COVID-19.

The V gene is TRBV6-1, the J gene TRBJ2-1; D perhaps matches TRBD2 (5 bases). The CDR3 length is 16 residues. Germline CDR1 and CDR2: MNHNS and SASEGT. Trimming left V 4 bases short and J 4 bases short, with 17 bases between. In nucleotides, the CDR3 is TGTGCCAGCAGTGTGACTGTTGGCGGGTCTTACAATGAGCAGTTCTTC. This translates into CASSVTVGGSYNEQFF.

This chain connects TRBV4-2 to TRBJ1-2; D gene unclear. The CDR3 spans 15 residues. Looked up from germline, CDR1 is LGHNA and CDR2 is YNFKEQ. V shed 1 base and J shed 6 bases, with 15 bases lying between them. CDR3: CASSQAVEAMNGYTF. CDR3 in DNA: TGTGCCAGCAGCCAAGCCGTTGAGGCAATGAATGGCTACACCTTC.

V gene TRBV28 combines with J gene TRBJ2-7; TRBD2 agrees at 12 bases. The CDR3 loop spans 15 amino acids. Germline V gene data show CDR1 as MDHEN and CDR2 as SYDVKM. V dropped 7 bases and J dropped 2; count of bases not matched to a gene: 6. In nucleotides, the CDR3 is TGTGCCAGCAACGTACTAGCGGGAGGAGCCTACGAGCAGTACTTC. As protein: CASNVLAGGAYEQYF.

V usage is TRBV5-1 and J usage is TRBJ1-4, with TRBD1 matching 12 bases. The CDR3 is 18 residues long. Germline V gene data show CDR1 as SGHRS and CDR2 as YFSETQ. V was clipped by 4 bases and J by 3 bases; unmatched bases: 10. The CDR3 spells CASSAGGTGGSANEKLFF. CDR3 bases: TGCGCCAGCAGCGCCGGGGGGACAGGGGGCTCGGCTAATGAAAAACTGTTTTTT.

This chain joins TRBV6-2 or TRBV6-3 and TRBJ2-7, with 14 positions matching TRBD2. The CDR3 runs to 18 residues. Trimming cost V 2 bases and J 2 bases; bases outside gene matches: 8. Germline V gives CDR1 MNHEY, CDR2 SVGEGT. CDR3 sequence: CASSYARGLAGAAYEQYF. CDR3 nucleotides: TGTGCCAGCAGTTACGCCAGGGGACTAGCGGGAGCCGCCTACGAGCAGTACTTC.

J is TRBJ2-2 and V is TRBV7-6, with D tentatively TRBD1 (6 bases). This CDR3 has 19 amino acids. Germline V lookup: CDR1 SGHVS, CDR2 FNYEAQ. Trimming removed 5 bases from V and 2 bases from J, with 24 bases in between. In DNA, the CDR3 is TGTGCCAGCAGCCCAATAGGAGTCGGGGACACTCTAAACACCGGGGAGCTGTTTTTT. It specifies CASSPIGVGDTLNTGELFF.

This sequence joins TRBV11-2 and TRBJ2-1, with 9 bases identical to TRBD1. Germline V gene lookup returns CDR1 SGHAT and CDR2 FQNNGV. This CDR3 has 16 residues. The V segment lost 3 bases and the J segment 7 bases; nucleotides outside the gene matches: 10. The CDR3 region is CASSLGAGTGRNEQFF. DNA for the CDR3: TGTGCCAGCAGCTTGGGAGCCGGGACAGGGAGAAATGAGCAGTTCTTC.

The chain recombines TRBV11-2 with TRBJ2-7, with D maybe TRBD2 (6 bases). Germline V gene sequence: CDR1 SGHAT, CDR2 FQNNGV. Trimming cost V 1 base and J 4 bases, with 11 bases left between them. This CDR3 has 14 residues. This chain's CDR3 is CASSLGGVPYEQYF. CDR3 nucleotide sequence: TGTGCCAGCAGCTTAGGCGGGGTACCTTACGAGCAGTACTTC.